This T cell receptor beta chain was captured by sequencing in a study of blood T cell repertoires in COVID-19. In the study overall: Samples taken during acute and convalescent COVID-19 were collected in the United States, Italy and Spain. In each case, the material was cDNA or gDNA derived from T cells, B-cell-depleted T cells, or PBMCs.

In the authors' methods: Amplifying reference gene primers gave estimates of nucleated cell counts. Only in-frame clones appear in the TCRdb table, and some are missing; sequencing was by immunoSEQ multiplex PCR. V and J calls and clone size are as listed in that table; D and trimming were resolved from the DNA. The table includes 52,000 or so clones, around 76% detected once. From germline, CDR1 is SGDLS and CDR2 YYNGEE. The CDR3 loop spans 17 amino acids. V was pared by 3 bases and J by 0 bases, with 16 bases between. This chain joins TRBV9 and TRBJ1-3; D might be TRBD1 (5 bases). This receptor was taken from a man in his fifties with active or convalescent COVID-19. Specimen: peripheral blood. CDR3 region: CASSEGGGWNSGNTIYF. The CDR3 DNA reads as TGTGCCAGCAGCGAGGGCGGGGGGTGGAACTCTGGAAACACCATATATTTT.